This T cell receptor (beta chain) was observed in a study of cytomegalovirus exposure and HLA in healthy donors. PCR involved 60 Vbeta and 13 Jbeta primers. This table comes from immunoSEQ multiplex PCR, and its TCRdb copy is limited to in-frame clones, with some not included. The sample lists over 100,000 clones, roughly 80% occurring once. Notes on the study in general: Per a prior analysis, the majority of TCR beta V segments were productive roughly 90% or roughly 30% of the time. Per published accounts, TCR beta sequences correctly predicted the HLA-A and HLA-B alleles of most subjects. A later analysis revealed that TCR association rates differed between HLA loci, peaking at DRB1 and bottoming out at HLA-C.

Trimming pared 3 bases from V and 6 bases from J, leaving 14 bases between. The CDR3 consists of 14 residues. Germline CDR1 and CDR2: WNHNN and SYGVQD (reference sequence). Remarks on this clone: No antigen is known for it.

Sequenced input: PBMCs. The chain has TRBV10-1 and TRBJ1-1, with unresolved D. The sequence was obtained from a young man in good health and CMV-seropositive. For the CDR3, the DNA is TGCGCCAGCAGTGAAGACCCAGGTCGCGCTGAAGCTTTCTTT. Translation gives CASSEDPGRAEAFF.